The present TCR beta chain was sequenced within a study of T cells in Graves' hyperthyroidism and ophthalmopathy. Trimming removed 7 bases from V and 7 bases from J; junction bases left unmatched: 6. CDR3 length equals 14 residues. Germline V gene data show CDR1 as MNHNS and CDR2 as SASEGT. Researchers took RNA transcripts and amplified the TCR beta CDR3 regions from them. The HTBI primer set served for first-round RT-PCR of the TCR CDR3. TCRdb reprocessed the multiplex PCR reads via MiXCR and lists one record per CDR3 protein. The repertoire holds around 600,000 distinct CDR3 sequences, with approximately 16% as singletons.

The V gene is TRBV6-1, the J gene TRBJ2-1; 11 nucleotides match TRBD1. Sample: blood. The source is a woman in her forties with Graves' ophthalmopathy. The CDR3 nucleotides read TGTGCCAGCAAGGCGAGGGACAGGGGGAATGAGCAGTTCTTC. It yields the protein CASKARDRGNEQFF.